One and the same sample provided the 25 T cell receptor beta chains below, sequenced in a study of blood T cell repertoires in COVID-19. TCRdb's table, derived via immunoSEQ multiplex PCR, lists solely in-frame clones and lacks some. The sample carries under 100,000 clones, about 89% recorded once. Sequencing was performed on peripheral blood. All receptors derive from a woman in her seventies with acute or convalescent COVID-19.

The chain recombines TRBV11-2 with TRBJ2-7, with 10 bases that match TRBD1. V shed 5 bases, J shed 3 bases, and the junction held 4 bases outside the gene matches. CDR1 SGHAT and CDR2 FQNNGV come from the germline V gene. The CDR3 covers 14 residues. The CDR3 nucleotides read TGTGCCAGCAGCGCGTGGACAGGGGGCTACGAGCAGTACGTC. Translating it yields CASSAWTGGYEQYV.

The sample holds a few counts of this clone. The V gene is TRBV5-4, the J gene TRBJ2-7; 12 bases agree with TRBD1. Germline V gene data show CDR1 as SGHNT and CDR2 as YYREEE (reference sequence). This CDR3 has 15 residues. Trimming at V came to 5 bases and at J to 8 bases, leaving 11 bases not matched to a gene. CDR3: CASRIGGQGARQQYF. The CDR3, as DNA: TGTGCCAGCAGGATAGGGGGACAGGGGGCTCGCCAGCAGTACTTC.

The rearrangement uses TRBV10-3 and TRBJ2-3; 10 bases line up with TRBD2. V lost 8 bases to trimming and J lost 3 bases; unmatched junction nucleotides: 5. This CDR3 spans 14 amino acids. CDR1 ENHRY and CDR2 SYGVKD come from the germline V gene. The CDR3 sequence: CAIGRTSGTDTQYF. DNA for the CDR3: TGTGCCATCGGAAGGACTAGCGGAACAGATACGCAGTATTTT.

This chain connects TRBV6-1 to TRBJ1-5; D may be TRBD1 (6 bases). Trimming left V 4 bases short and J 2 bases short, with 15 bases between. The V gene's germline CDR1 is MNHNS and CDR2 SASEGT. CDR3 length: 16 amino acids. The CDR3 DNA sequence: TGTGCCAGCAGTGGAAACAGGGAAGCCGGCAATCAGCCCCAGCATTTT. This codes for CASSGNREAGNQPQHF.

CDR3 residues: CASSLPRDRDQETQYF. CDR3 sequence (DNA): TGCGCCAGCAGCTTGCCCCGGGACAGGGACCAAGAGACCCAGTACTTC. This sequence joins TRBV5-1 and TRBJ2-5, with 9 bases matching TRBD1. V lost 1 base, J lost 0 bases, and 4 bases stayed unmatched. Germline V gene sequence: CDR1 SGHRS, CDR2 YFSETQ. The CDR3 extends over 16 amino acids.

The chain has TRBV2 and TRBJ2-2; TRBD2 matches at 9 bases. This CDR3 is built from 16 residues. The germline V gene has CDR1 SNHLY and CDR2 FYNNEI. V lost 4 bases, J lost 0 bases, and 3 bases stayed unmatched. CDR3 coding DNA: TGTGCCAGCAGTGGGGCTAGCGGGGCGAACACCGGGGAGCTGTTTTTT. Translating gives CASSGASGANTGELFF.

This chain connects TRBV19 to TRBJ2-2, with TRBD2 as a possible D gene (5 bases). From germline, CDR1 is LNHDA and CDR2 SQIVND (reference sequence). With 7 bases removed from V and 4 bases from J, the gap between germline ends came to 10 bases. The CDR3 has 13 residues. CDR3 residues: CASIEGPTGELFF. DNA of the CDR3: TGTGCCAGTATCGAGGGCCCCACCGGGGAGCTGTTTTTT.

The chain employs TRBV28 and TRBJ1-6; 12 bases are a match to TRBD1. CDR1 and CDR2 (germline): MDHEN, SYDVKM. V gave up 6 bases and J gave up 10 bases; unmatched junction bases: 4. The CDR3 spans 14 residues. CDR3 protein: CASRGTGGGSPLHF. In DNA, the CDR3 is TGTGCCAGCAGGGGGACAGGGGGCGGATCACCCCTCCACTTT.

In DNA, the CDR3 is TGTGCCAGCAGTTTATCGATCGGGGGGACTAATGAAAAACTGTTTTTT. Amino acids: CASSLSIGGTNEKLFF. The chain employs TRBV27 and TRBJ1-4, with D tentatively TRBD1 (5 bases). V shed 0 bases and J shed 2 bases, with 10 bases lying between them. CDR1 and CDR2 (germline): MNHEY, SMNVEV (reference sequence). This CDR3 is 16 amino acids long.

This chain links TRBV14 with TRBJ2-1; 8 bases are a match to TRBD1. The V gene's germline CDR1 is SGHDN and CDR2 FVKESK. V was pared by 5 bases and J by 4 bases, with 16 bases of the junction left unmatched. The CDR3 totals 18 residues. CDR3 sequence (DNA): TGTGCCAGCAGCAGGAGACAGGGGCGCCCGAATCTTTACAATGAGCAGTTCTTC. This translates into CASSRRQGRPNLYNEQFF.

V and J are TRBV6-4 and TRBJ2-2; 12 bases align to TRBD2. CDR1 is MRHNA and CDR2 is SNTAGT in the germline V gene. The V and J ends lost 10 bases and 9 bases, in that order; junction bases with no gene match: 9. The CDR3 is made up of 14 amino acids. Here the CDR3 reads CAKKTSGRTWELFF. For the CDR3, the DNA is TGTGCCAAGAAAACTAGCGGGAGGACCTGGGAGCTGTTTTTT.

This clone was seen a few times. This chain uses TRBV6-1 with TRBJ1-5; maybe TRBD1 (5 bases). CDR1 and CDR2 from the germline V gene are MNHNS and SASEGT. The V end was cut by 2 bases, the J end by 4 bases, with 9 bases between. This CDR3 has 14 residues. CDR3 sequence (DNA): TGTGCCAGCAGTGAAATCGGGGGAAATCAGCCCCAGCATTTT. Amino acid sequence: CASSEIGGNQPQHF.

The V and J genes are TRBV7-9 and TRBJ2-4; tentative D call: TRBD2 (5 bases). This CDR3 is 14 amino acids long. Germline CDR1 and CDR2: SEHNR and FQNEAQ (reference sequence). Deletions cut 1 base from V and 1 base from J, with 5 bases between. CDR3 DNA: TGTGCCAGCAGCTTAGGAGGGGCCAAAAACATTCAGTACTTC. Protein product: CASSLGGAKNIQYF.

V gene TRBV7-9 combines with J gene TRBJ2-3; TRBD2 matches at 11 bases. The CDR3 consists of 13 residues. The junction had 2 bases not matched to a gene; V was cut back by 3 bases and J by 9 bases. CDR1 SEHNR and CDR2 FQNEAQ come from the germline V gene (reference sequence). The CDR3 spells CASSFRTSGTQYF. The CDR3 DNA is TGTGCCAGCAGCTTCCGGACTAGCGGGACGCAGTATTTT.

The V call is TRBV28, the J call TRBJ1-4; possibly TRBD1 for D (6 bases). Trimming took 3 bases from V and 0 from J, leaving 17 bases between them. The CDR3 totals 18 residues. CDR1 and CDR2 from the germline V gene are MDHEN and SYDVKM. The CDR3 coding sequence is TGTGCCAGCAGTTTCATTCCCAGGGGAACTGCAACTAATGAAAAACTGTTTTTT. Translating gives CASSFIPRGTATNEKLFF.

This chain links TRBV29-1 with TRBJ2-1; TRBD1 matches 9 bases. The CDR3 runs 12 residues. Losses at the gene ends were 7 bases for V and 7 bases for J; bases not matched to a gene: 5. CDR1 SQVTM and CDR2 ANQGSEA come from the germline V gene. Here the CDR3 DNA reads TGCAGCGGGGGGACAGGGAGGAATGAGCAGTTCTTC. This sequence encodes CSGGTGRNEQFF.

This clone occurred a few times. For the CDR3, the DNA is TGTGCCACCAGCAGAGATACCAGGGTTGGAAACACCATATATTTT. The encoded protein is CATSRDTRVGNTIYF. This chain connects TRBV15 to TRBJ1-3; the D gene is possibly TRBD1 (5 bases). The V gene's germline CDR1 is LNHNV and CDR2 YYDKDF (reference sequence). Trimming left V 0 bases short and J 3 bases short, with 9 bases between. This CDR3 is built from 15 residues.

The chain has TRBV27 and TRBJ2-7, with TRBD2 identical over 10 bases. CDR3 length equals 14 residues. The V gene end was trimmed by 3 bases and the J gene end by 5 bases; junction bases not matched to a gene: 4. Per germline, CDR1 MNHEY and CDR2 SMNVEV (reference sequence). The CDR3 DNA is TGTGCCAGCAGTTTTAAGCGGGGGGGGAACGAGCAGTACGTC. It is translated as CASSFKRGGNEQYV.

The chain couples TRBV15 to TRBJ1-2; 9 bases fit TRBD1. With V trimmed by 0 bases and J by 8 bases, 7 bases remained unmatched. The CDR3 runs to 15 residues. The germline CDR1 and CDR2 sequences are LNHNV and YYDKDF (reference sequence). The CDR3 loop is CATSRDLRTGEGYTF. CDR3 nucleotide sequence: TGTGCCACCAGCAGAGATCTCCGGACAGGGGAGGGCTACACCTTC.

As for this clone: The same CDR3 is also encoded by other DNA sequences in this sample. This chain uses TRBV5-1 with TRBJ2-5, with D perhaps TRBD2 (7 bases). CDR3 length equals 15 residues. Trimming shortened V by 0 bases and J by 2 bases, and 11 bases separated the two germline ends. The germline CDR1 and CDR2 sequences are SGHRS and YFSETQ. The CDR3 DNA is TGCGCCAGCAGCTTGGGCGGGGGCGGTCAAGAGACCCAGTACTTC. Amino acids: CASSLGGGGQETQYF.

The rearrangement joins TRBV29-1 to TRBJ1-5; D ambiguous. V gave up 5 bases and J gave up 2 bases, with 16 bases separating them. Looked up from germline, CDR1 is SQVTM and CDR2 is ANQGSEA. This CDR3 has 15 amino acids. This chain's CDR3 is CSVRNIQIGNQPQHF. The CDR3 coding sequence is TGCAGCGTTCGAAATATACAGATAGGCAATCAGCCCCAGCATTTT.

A few counts support this clone. The rearrangement joins TRBV7-9 to TRBJ2-3; 8 bases match TRBD1. CDR1 and CDR2 from the germline V gene are SEHNR and FQNEAQ (reference sequence). The trim removed 1 base at V and 10 bases at J, leaving 16 bases unmatched. The CDR3 is made up of 17 amino acids. The CDR3, as DNA: TGTGCCAGCAGCTTAGGGGGCACCGGGACAGGAGGAGCTGCGCAGTATTTT. This codes for CASSLGGTGTGGAAQYF.

Worth noting for this clone: This specimen includes other DNA sequences encoding the same CDR3. V and J are TRBV5-1 and TRBJ2-7, with 7 bases that match TRBD1. J was trimmed by 0 bases and V by 0 bases; bases with no gene match: 3. This CDR3 is 15 amino acids long. Germline CDR1 reads SGHRS; CDR2 reads YFSETQ. CDR3 in DNA: TGCGCCAGCAGCTTGGGGGGGACAGCCTCCTACGAGCAGTACTTC. Its protein product is CASSLGGTASYEQYF.

The V call is TRBV28, the J call TRBJ2-7; TRBD2 matches 8 bases. Germline CDR1 reads MDHEN; CDR2 reads SYDVKM. This CDR3 is 16 amino acids long. Trimming removed 8 bases from V and 3 bases from J; junction bases left unmatched: 15. CDR3 in DNA: TGTGCCAGCTCCTTAGGGGGTACTAGCGGATACTACGAGCAGTACTTC. It encodes CASSLGGTSGYYEQYF. The full variable domain, rest sourced from reference TRBV28 and TRBJ2-7, is DVKVTQSSRYLVKRTGEKVFLECVQDMDHENMFWYRQDPGLGLRLIYFSYDVKMKEKGDIPEGYSVSREKKERFSLILESASTNQTSMYLCASSLGGTSGYYEQYFGPGTRLTVT.

V is TRBV6-1 and J is TRBJ2-2; 8 nucleotides line up with TRBD1. The CDR3 is 15 amino acids. Looked up from germline, CDR1 is MNHNS and CDR2 is SASEGT. Trimming took 3 bases from V and 5 from J; bases not matched to a gene: 5. The CDR3 loop reads CASSDTGGRTGELFF. CDR3 in DNA: TGTGCCAGCAGTGACACAGGGGGAAGAACCGGGGAGCTGTTTTTT.